In this sample, the clone carrying this T cell receptor beta chain turned up many times. The target antigen is unknown. Germline CDR1 MNHNS, CDR2 SASEGT. Between the trimmed V and J ends, which lost 1 base and 10 bases, there was a span of 9 bases. The length of the CDR3 is 12 residues. The data originate from a study of T cells in Graves' hyperthyroidism and ophthalmopathy. The wider study: Any treatment followed the collection of peripheral blood at initial diagnosis.

Authors of the study amplified TCR beta CDR3 regions from RNA transcripts. The primer set for the first-round RT-PCR of the TCR CDR3 was HTBI. Via MiXCR, TCRdb re-called the multiplex PCR reads, giving one row per CDR3 protein. Seen here are approximately 360,000 distinct CDR3 sequences, approximately 25% observed once, and the top ten hold less than 75%. Study-level findings and limits: Most clonotypes expanded in the thyroid (above 0.001) were also present in blood.

The TCR originated in a man in his fifties or sixties with Graves' hyperthyroidism. V is TRBV6-1 and J is TRBJ2-3; D remains ambiguous. Source material: blood. The CDR3: CASSEGPRAQYF. The CDR3 bases are TGTGCCAGCAGTGAAGGGCCCCGAGCGCAGTATTTT.